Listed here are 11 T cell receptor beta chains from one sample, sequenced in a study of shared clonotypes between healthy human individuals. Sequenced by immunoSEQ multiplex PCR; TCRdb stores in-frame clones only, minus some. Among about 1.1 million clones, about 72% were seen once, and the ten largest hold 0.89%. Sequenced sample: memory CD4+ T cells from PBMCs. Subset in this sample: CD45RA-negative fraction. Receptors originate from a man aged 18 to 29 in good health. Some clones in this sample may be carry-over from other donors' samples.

CDR3 loop: CASSSPGSGNTIYF. The CDR3, as DNA: TGTGCCAGCAGCTCACCCGGGTCTGGAAACACCATATATTTT. V usage is TRBV9 and J usage is TRBJ1-3; D unclear. CDR3 size: 14 residues. The ends were cut back, 4 bases at V and 1 base at J, with 9 bases in the middle. Germline CDR1 reads SGDLS; CDR2 reads YYNGEE.

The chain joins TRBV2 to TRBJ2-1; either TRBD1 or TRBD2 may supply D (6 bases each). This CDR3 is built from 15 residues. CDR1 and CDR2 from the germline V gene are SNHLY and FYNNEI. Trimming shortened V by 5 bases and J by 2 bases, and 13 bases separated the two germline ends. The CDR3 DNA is TGTGCCAGCAGTTTCGGGGGCCCCACCTACAATGAGCAGTTCTTC. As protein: CASSFGGPTYNEQFF.

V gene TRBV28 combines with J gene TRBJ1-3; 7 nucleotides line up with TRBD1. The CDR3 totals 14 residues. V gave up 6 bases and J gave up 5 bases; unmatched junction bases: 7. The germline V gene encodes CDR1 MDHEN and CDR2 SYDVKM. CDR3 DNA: TGTGCCAGCAGATCACCGGGACAGCGAAACACCATATATTTT. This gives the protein CASRSPGQRNTIYF.

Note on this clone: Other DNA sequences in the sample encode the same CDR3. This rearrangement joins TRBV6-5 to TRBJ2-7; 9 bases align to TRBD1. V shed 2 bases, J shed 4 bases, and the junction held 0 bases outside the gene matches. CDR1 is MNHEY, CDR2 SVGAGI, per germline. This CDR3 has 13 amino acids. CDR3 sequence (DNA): TGTGCCAGCAGTTACGACAGGGGGTACGAGCAGTACTTC. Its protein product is CASSYDRGYEQYF.

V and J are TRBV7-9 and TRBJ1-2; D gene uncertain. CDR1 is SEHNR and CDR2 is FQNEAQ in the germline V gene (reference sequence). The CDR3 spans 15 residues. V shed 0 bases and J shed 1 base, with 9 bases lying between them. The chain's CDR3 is CASSLAGGSNYGYTF. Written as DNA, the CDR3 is TGTGCCAGCAGCTTAGCGGGTGGCAGTAACTATGGCTACACCTTC.

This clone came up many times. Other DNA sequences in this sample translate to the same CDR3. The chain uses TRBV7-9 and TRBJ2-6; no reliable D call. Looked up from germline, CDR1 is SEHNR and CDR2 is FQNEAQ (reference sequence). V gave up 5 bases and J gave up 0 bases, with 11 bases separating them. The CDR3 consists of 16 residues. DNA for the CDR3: TGTGCCAGCAGCCCCCCGGTCTACTCTGGGGCCAACGTCCTGACTTTC. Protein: CASSPPVYSGANVLTF. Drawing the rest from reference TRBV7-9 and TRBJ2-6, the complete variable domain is DTGVSQNPRHKITKRGQNVTFRCDPISEHNRLYWYRQTLGQGPEFLTYFQNEAQLEKSRLLSDRFSAERPKGSFSTLEIQRTEQGDSAMYLCASSPPVYSGANVLTFGAGSRLTVL.

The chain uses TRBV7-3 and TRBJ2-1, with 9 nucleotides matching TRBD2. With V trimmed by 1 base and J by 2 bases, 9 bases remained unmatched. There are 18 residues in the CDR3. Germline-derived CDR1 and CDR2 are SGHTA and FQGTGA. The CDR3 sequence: CASSLMGLVAGAYNEQFF. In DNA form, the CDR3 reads TGTGCCAGCAGCTTAATGGGTTTGGTAGCGGGGGCCTACAATGAGCAGTTCTTC. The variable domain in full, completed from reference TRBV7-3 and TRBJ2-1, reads GAGVSQTPSNKVTEKGKYVELRCDPISGHTALYWYRQSLGQGPEFLIYFQGTGAADDSGLPNDRFFAVRPEGSVSTLKIQRTERGDSAVYLCASSLMGLVAGAYNEQFFGPGTRLTVL.

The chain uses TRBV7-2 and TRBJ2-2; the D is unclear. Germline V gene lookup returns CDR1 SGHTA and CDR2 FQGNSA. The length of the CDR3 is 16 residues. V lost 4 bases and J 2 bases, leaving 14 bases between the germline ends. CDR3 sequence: CASSYRSPGNTGELFF. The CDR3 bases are TGTGCCAGCAGCTATAGGTCCCCGGGTAACACCGGGGAGCTGTTTTTT.

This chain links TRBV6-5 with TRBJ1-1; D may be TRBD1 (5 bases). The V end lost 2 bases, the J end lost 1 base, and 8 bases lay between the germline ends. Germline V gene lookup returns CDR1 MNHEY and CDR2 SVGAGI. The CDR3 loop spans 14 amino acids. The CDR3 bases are TGTGCCAGCAGTTACGGCCAGGGGAACACTGAAGCTTTCTTT. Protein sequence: CASSYGQGNTEAFF.

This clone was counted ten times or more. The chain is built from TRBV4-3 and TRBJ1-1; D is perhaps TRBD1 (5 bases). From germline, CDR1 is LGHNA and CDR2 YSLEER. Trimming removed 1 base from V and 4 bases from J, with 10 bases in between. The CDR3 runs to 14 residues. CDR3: CASSQGMGGTEAFF. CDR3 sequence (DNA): TGCGCCAGCAGCCAAGGGATGGGGGGCACTGAAGCTTTCTTT.

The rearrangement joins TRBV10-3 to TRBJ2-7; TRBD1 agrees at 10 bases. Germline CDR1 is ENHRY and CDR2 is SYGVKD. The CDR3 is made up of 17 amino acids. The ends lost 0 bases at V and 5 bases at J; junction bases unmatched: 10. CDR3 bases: TGTGCCATCAGTGAGTCGATAGTAAGGGACAGGGGCAACGAGCAGTACTTC. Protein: CAISESIVRDRGNEQYF.